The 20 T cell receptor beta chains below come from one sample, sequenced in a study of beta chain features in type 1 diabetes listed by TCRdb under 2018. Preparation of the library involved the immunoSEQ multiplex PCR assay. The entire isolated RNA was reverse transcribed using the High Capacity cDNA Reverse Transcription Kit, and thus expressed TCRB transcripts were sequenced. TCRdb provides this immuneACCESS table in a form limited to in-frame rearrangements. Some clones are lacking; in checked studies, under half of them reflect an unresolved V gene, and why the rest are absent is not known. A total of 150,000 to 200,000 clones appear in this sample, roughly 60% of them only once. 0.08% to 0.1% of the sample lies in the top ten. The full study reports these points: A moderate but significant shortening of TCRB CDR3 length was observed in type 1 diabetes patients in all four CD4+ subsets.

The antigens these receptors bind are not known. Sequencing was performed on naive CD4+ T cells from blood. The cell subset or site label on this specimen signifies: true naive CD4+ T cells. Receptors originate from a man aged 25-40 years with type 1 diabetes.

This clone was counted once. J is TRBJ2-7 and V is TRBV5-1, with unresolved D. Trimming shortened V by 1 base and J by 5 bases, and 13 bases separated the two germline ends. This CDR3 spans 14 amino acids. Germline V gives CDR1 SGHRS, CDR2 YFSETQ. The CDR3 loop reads CASSLNGRMNEQYF. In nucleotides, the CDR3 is TGCGCCAGCAGCTTGAATGGCAGGATGAACGAGCAGTACTTC.

Written as DNA, the CDR3 is TGCAGCGGGTACAGGGCTGTTGGGGAGACCCAGTACTTC. Translation: CSGYRAVGETQYF. V is TRBV29-1 and J is TRBJ2-5; TRBD1 might be the D (6 bases). Deletions cut 7 bases from V and 5 bases from J, with 17 bases between. Per germline, CDR1 SQVTM and CDR2 ANQGSEA. The CDR3 loop spans 13 amino acids.

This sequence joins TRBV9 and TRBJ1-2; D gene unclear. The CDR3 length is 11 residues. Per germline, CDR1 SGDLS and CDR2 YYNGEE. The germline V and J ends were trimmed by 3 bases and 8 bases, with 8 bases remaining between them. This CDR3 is CASSDTIGYTF. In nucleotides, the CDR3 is TGTGCCAGCAGCGACACCATCGGCTACACCTTC. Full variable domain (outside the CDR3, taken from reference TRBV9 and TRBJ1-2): DSGVTQTPKHLITATGQRVTLRCSPRSGDLSVYWYQQSLDQGLQFLIQYYNGEERAKGNILERFSAQQFPDLHSELNLSSLELGDSALYFCASSDTIGYTFGSGTRLTVV.

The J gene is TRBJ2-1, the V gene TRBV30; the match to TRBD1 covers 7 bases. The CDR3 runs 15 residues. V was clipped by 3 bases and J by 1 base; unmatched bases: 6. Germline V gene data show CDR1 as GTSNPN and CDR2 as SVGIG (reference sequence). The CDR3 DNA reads TGTGCCTGGAGATTACAGGGGATTTCCTACAATGAGCAGTTCTTC. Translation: CAWRLQGISYNEQFF.

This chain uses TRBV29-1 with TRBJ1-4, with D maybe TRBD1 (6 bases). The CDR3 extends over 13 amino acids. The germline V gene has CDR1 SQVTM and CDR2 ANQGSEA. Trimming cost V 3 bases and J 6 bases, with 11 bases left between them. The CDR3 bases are TGCAGCGTTGAGGCAGGGGCCGATGAAAAACTGTTTTTT. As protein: CSVEAGADEKLFF.

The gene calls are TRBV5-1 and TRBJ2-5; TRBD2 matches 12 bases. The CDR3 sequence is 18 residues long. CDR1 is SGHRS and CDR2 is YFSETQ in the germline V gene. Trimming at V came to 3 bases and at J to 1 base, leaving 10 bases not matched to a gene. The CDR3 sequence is CASSSGRTSGELQETQYF. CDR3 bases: TGCGCCAGCAGCTCAGGGAGGACTAGCGGGGAACTCCAAGAGACCCAGTACTTC.

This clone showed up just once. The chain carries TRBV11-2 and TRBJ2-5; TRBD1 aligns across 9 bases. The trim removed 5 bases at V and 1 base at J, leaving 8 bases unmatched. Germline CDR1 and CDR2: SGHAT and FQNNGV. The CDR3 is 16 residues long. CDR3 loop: CASSVGTGYLQETQYF. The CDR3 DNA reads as TGTGCCAGCAGCGTCGGGACAGGGTACCTCCAAGAGACCCAGTACTTC.

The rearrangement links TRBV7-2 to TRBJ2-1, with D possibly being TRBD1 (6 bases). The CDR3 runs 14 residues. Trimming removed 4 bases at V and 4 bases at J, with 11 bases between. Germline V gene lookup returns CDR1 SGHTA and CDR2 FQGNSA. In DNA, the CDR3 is TGTGCCAGCAGCTCCTACCAGGGGTACAATGAGCAGTTCTTC. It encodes CASSSYQGYNEQFF. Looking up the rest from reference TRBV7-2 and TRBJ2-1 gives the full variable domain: GAGVSQSPSNKVTEKGKDVELRCDPISGHTALYWYRQSLGQGLEFLIYFQGNSAPDKSGLPSDRFSAERTGGSVSTLTIQRTQQEDSAVYLCASSSYQGYNEQFFGPGTRLTVL.

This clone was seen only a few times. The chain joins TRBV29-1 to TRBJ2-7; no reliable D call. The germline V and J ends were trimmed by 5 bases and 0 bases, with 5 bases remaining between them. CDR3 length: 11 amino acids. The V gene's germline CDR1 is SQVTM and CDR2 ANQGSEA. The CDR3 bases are TGCAGCGTTTTGCACTCCTACGAGCAGTACTTC. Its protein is CSVLHSYEQYF.

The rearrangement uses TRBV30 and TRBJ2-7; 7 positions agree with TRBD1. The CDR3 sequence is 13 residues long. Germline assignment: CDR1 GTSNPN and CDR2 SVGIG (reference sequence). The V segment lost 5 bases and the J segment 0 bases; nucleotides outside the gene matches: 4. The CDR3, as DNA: TGTGCCTGGTGGTCAGGGGGCTCCTACGAGCAGTACTTC. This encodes CAWWSGGSYEQYF.

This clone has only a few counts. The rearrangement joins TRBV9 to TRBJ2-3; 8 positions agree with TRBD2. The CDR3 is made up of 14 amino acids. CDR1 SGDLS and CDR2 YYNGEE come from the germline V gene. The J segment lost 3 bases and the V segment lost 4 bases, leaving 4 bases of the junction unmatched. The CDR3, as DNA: TGTGCCAGCAGCCGGGGGGGCTTAACAGATACGCAGTATTTT. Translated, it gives CASSRGGLTDTQYF.

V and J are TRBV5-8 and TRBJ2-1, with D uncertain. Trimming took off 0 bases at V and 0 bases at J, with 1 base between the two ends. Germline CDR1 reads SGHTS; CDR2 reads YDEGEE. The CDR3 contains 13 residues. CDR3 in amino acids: CASSLASYNEQFF. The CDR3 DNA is TGTGCCAGCAGCTTGGCCTCCTACAATGAGCAGTTCTTC.

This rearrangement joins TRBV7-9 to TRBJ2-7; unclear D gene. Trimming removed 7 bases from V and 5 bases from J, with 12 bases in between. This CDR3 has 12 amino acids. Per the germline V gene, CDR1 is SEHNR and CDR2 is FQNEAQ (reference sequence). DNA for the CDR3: TGTGCCAGCAACCTCCTGGGCGACGAGCAGTACTTC. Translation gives CASNLLGDEQYF.

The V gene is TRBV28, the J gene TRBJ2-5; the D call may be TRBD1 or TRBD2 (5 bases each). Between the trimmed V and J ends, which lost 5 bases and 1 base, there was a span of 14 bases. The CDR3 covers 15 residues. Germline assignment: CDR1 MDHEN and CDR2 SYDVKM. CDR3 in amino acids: CASSPWDRPQETQYF. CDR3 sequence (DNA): TGTGCCAGCAGTCCATGGGACCGACCCCAAGAGACCCAGTACTTC.

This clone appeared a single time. CDR3: CASSPQGSGELFF. The CDR3 nucleotides are TGTGCCAGCTCACCACAGGGGTCCGGGGAGCTGTTTTTT. The chain combines TRBV18 with TRBJ2-2; D is possibly TRBD1 (5 bases). Trimming pared 1 base from V and 6 bases from J, leaving 6 bases between. This CDR3 contains 13 residues. Germline CDR1 reads KGHSH; CDR2 reads LQKENI.

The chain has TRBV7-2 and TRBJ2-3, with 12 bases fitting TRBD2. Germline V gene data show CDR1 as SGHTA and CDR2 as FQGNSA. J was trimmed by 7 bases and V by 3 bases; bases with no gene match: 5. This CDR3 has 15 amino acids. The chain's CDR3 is CASSFRLAGDHTQYF. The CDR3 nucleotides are TGTGCCAGCAGCTTTAGACTAGCGGGGGATCATACGCAGTATTTT.

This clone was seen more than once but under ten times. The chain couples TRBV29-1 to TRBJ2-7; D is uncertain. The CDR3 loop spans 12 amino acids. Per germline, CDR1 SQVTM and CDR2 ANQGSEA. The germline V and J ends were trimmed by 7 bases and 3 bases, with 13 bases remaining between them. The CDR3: CSARTPDYEQYF. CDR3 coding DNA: TGCAGCGCCCGGACCCCAGACTACGAGCAGTACTTC.

The CDR3 DNA is TGTGCCAGCAGTTTCCAGGGGGCGAGGAACATTCAGTACTTC. Translating it yields CASSFQGARNIQYF. The chain is built from TRBV6-5 and TRBJ2-4; 8 bases are a match to TRBD1. CDR3 length equals 14 residues. J lost 7 bases, V lost 4 bases, and 6 bases had no gene match. Germline V gives CDR1 MNHEY, CDR2 SVGAGI.

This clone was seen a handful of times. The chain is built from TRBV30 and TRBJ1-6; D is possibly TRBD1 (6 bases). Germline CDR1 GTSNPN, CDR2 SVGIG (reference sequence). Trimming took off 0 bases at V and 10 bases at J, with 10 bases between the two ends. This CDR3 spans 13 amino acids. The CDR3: CAWSVTGASPLHF. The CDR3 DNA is TGTGCCTGGAGTGTAACGGGGGCGTCACCCCTCCACTTT.

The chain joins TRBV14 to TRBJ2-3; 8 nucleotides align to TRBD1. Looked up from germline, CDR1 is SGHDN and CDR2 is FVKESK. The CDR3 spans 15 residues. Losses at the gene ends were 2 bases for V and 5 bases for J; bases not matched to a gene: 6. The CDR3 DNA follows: TGTGCCAGCAGCCAAACGGACAGGGTTGGAGATACGCAGTATTTT. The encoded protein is CASSQTDRVGDTQYF.